The 27 T cell receptor beta chains presented below share a single source sample, sequenced in a study of technical replicates of blood from a handful of donors. Assay: immunoSEQ multiplex PCR; the TCRdb copy retains only in-frame clones and omits some. The table shows over 10,000 clones, with 94% occurring only once. Sequencing was performed on PBMCs. These receptors all stem from a human donor in good health.

As regards this clone: Compared with germline, one end of the junction differs, possibly owing to a read error. The CDR3 sequence: CASSQSTTSGRSTDTQYF. The CDR3 DNA reads as TGTGCCAGCAGCCAATCTACGACTAGCGGGAGGTCGACAGATACGCAATATTTT. The rearrangement uses TRBV4-2 and TRBJ2-3, with 13 bases identical to TRBD2. Germline CDR1 is LGHNA and CDR2 is YNFKEQ. CDR3 length: 18 amino acids.

The gene calls are TRBV7-2 and TRBJ2-7; D perhaps matches TRBD1 (5 bases). Germline CDR1 reads SGHTA; CDR2 reads FQGNSA. The CDR3 runs to 14 residues. The V end lost 1 base, the J end lost 2 bases, and 9 bases lay between the germline ends. The CDR3 nucleotides read TGTGCCAGCAGCTTAGGCAGGGCGGCCTACGAGCAGTACTTC. Translating gives CASSLGRAAYEQYF. Full variable domain (rest looked up from reference TRBV7-2 and TRBJ2-7): GAGVSQSPSNKVTEKGKDVELRCDPISGHTALYWYRQSLGQGLEFLIYFQGNSAPDKSGLPSDRFSAERTGGSVSTLTIQRTQQEDSAVYLCASSLGRAAYEQYFGPGTRLTVT.

The rearrangement links TRBV11-3 to TRBJ1-2; 8 positions agree with TRBD1. V was pared by 5 bases and J by 7 bases, with 9 bases of the junction left unmatched. The CDR3 has 14 amino acids. Per the germline V gene, CDR1 is SGHNT and CDR2 is YENEEA. CDR3 sequence reads: CASSVHRGISGYTF. The CDR3 nucleotides are TGTGCCAGCAGCGTCCACAGGGGGATCTCTGGCTACACCTTC. Combining the CDR3 with reference TRBV11-3 and TRBJ1-2 gives the whole variable domain EAGVVQSPRYKIIEKKQPVAFWCNPISGHNTLYWYLQNLGQGPELLIRYENEEAVDDSQLPKDRFSAERLKGVDSTLKIQPAELGDSAVYLCASSVHRGISGYTFGSGTRLTVV.

The chain links TRBV7-2 to TRBJ2-7; TRBD2 is a possible D gene (6 bases). V lost 3 bases and J lost 5, with 11 bases in between. Per the germline V gene, CDR1 is SGHTA and CDR2 is FQGNSA. This CDR3 is 13 amino acids long. The CDR3: CASSFSRLDEQYF. The CDR3 DNA is TGTGCCAGCAGCTTTTCGAGACTAGACGAGCAGTACTTC.

The rearrangement links TRBV6-1 to TRBJ1-2; possibly TRBD1 for D (5 bases). Germline CDR1 MNHNS, CDR2 SASEGT. The V end was cut by 7 bases, the J end by 8 bases, with 17 bases between. The CDR3 sequence is 13 residues long. The chain's CDR3 is CASTRAQGGGYTF. CDR3 coding DNA: TGTGCCAGCACCCGAGCCCAGGGAGGAGGCTACACCTTC.

Here the CDR3 reads CASSPTQGTSGINEQFF. The CDR3 nucleotides are TGTGCCAGCAGCCCGACCCAAGGGACTAGCGGGATCAATGAGCAGTTCTTC. The chain joins TRBV4-2 to TRBJ2-1; 13 bases are shared with TRBD2. The CDR3 is 17 residues long. With 4 bases clipped from V and 6 bases from J, the junction kept 9 bases outside the gene matches. The germline V gene encodes CDR1 LGHNA and CDR2 YNFKEQ.

The rearrangement links TRBV5-4 to TRBJ2-2; TRBD2 is a possible D gene (7 bases). Germline-derived CDR1 and CDR2 are SGHNT and YYREEE (reference sequence). V dropped 4 bases and J dropped 6 bases, with 16 bases sitting between them. This CDR3 is 15 amino acids long. The CDR3 spells CASSREGTGSGELFF. The CDR3, as DNA: TGTGCCAGCAGCAGGGAGGGCACAGGGTCCGGGGAGCTGTTTTTT. Complete variable domain (other parts from reference TRBV5-4 and TRBJ2-2): ETGVTQSPTHLIKTRGQQVTLRCSSQSGHNTVSWYQQALGQGPQFIFQYYREEENGRGNFPPRFSGLQFPNYSSELNVNALELDDSALYLCASSREGTGSGELFFGEGSRLTVL.

V is TRBV5-1 and J is TRBJ2-7, with a weak D call TRBD1 (6 bases). The CDR3 extends over 14 amino acids. V dropped 2 bases and J dropped 3 bases, with 12 bases sitting between them. From germline, CDR1 is SGHRS and CDR2 YFSETQ. The CDR3 protein is CASSLGQTYYEQYF. The CDR3 DNA reads TGCGCCAGCAGCTTAGGACAGACTTACTACGAGCAGTACTTC. Complete variable domain (other parts from reference TRBV5-1 and TRBJ2-7): KAGVTQTPRYLIKTRGQQVTLSCSPISGHRSVSWYQQTPGQGLQFLFEYFSETQRNKGNFPGRFSGRQFSNSRSEMNVSTLELGDSALYLCASSLGQTYYEQYFGPGTRLTVT.

This clone was recorded only once. The chain has TRBV6-5 and TRBJ2-7; 11 nucleotides line up with TRBD2. V trimming: 7 bases; J trimming: 3 bases; junction bases outside the gene matches: 8. The CDR3 is 15 residues long. Germline CDR1 and CDR2: MNHEY and SVGAGI. CDR3 coding DNA: TGTGCCAGCACCTCCTCGGGGACTAGCGGCTACGAGCAGTACTTC. Amino acid sequence: CASTSSGTSGYEQYF.

This clone was detected once. The V and J genes are TRBV18 and TRBJ1-1, with TRBD1 identical over 7 bases. CDR1 and CDR2 from the germline V gene are KGHSH and LQKENI. J gave up 0 bases and V 2 bases, and 3 bases lay outside the gene matches. There are 15 residues in the CDR3. CDR3 in amino acids: CASSPGGTVNTEAFF. In DNA, the CDR3 is TGTGCCAGCTCACCAGGGGGGACAGTGAACACTGAAGCTTTCTTT.

The chain is built from TRBV6-1 and TRBJ1-2, with 7 positions matching TRBD1. This CDR3 has 16 amino acids. Per the germline V gene, CDR1 is MNHNS and CDR2 is SASEGT. V was pared by 3 bases and J by 8 bases, with 15 bases of the junction left unmatched. As DNA, the CDR3 is TGTGCCAGCAGTGATATTAGACAGGGAACGTACGGGGGCTACACCTTC. Translated: CASSDIRQGTYGGYTF.

The gene calls are TRBV5-1 and TRBJ1-1; no clear D gene. Germline V lookup: CDR1 SGHRS, CDR2 YFSETQ. This CDR3 comprises 16 residues. Between the trimmed V and J ends, which lost 4 bases and 1 base, there was a span of 17 bases. The CDR3 DNA reads TGCGCCAGCAGCCTCCATGGGCCCCGGGAGAACACTGAAGCTTTCTTT. Translating gives CASSLHGPRENTEAFF.

The V gene is TRBV27, the J gene TRBJ2-1; 10 nucleotides match TRBD2. Per the germline V gene, CDR1 is MNHEY and CDR2 is SMNVEV (reference sequence). The CDR3 has 14 residues. V lost 5 bases, J lost 6 bases, and 4 bases stayed unmatched. The CDR3 region is CASSGTSASNEQFF. CDR3 in DNA: TGTGCCAGCAGTGGGACTAGCGCCTCCAATGAGCAGTTCTTC.

The chain is built from TRBV6-5 and TRBJ2-7; TRBD2 agrees at 8 bases. Germline V gives CDR1 MNHEY, CDR2 SVGAGI. The ends lost 0 bases at V and 5 bases at J; junction bases unmatched: 6. This CDR3 is 15 amino acids long. The CDR3 here is CASSYSAGREDEQYF. DNA for the CDR3: TGTGCCAGCAGTTACTCGGCGGGGCGGGAGGACGAGCAGTACTTC.

The rearrangement uses TRBV6-5 and TRBJ2-1; 10 bases fit TRBD1. V lost 5 bases, J lost 2 bases, and 3 bases stayed unmatched. The CDR3 contains 15 residues. Germline CDR1 MNHEY, CDR2 SVGAGI. The CDR3 DNA sequence: TGTGCCAGCAGTGCCGGACAGGGGGCCTACAATGAGCAGTTCTTC. Translation gives CASSAGQGAYNEQFF.

The chain is built from TRBV27 and TRBJ1-1; 11 bases map to TRBD1. This CDR3 spans 16 amino acids. Germline V CDR1 and CDR2: MNHEY, SMNVEV (reference sequence). V shed 6 bases, J shed 5 bases, and the junction held 11 bases outside the gene matches. The CDR3 sequence: CASRTGTGGSSTEAFF. The DNA for the CDR3 is TGTGCCAGCAGGACCGGGACAGGGGGTAGTAGTACTGAAGCTTTCTTT.

V is TRBV5-1 and J is TRBJ1-3; D not certain. CDR3 size: 15 residues. V shed 1 base and J shed 0 bases, with 8 bases lying between them. Germline lookup yields CDR1 SGHRS and CDR2 YFSETQ. Written as DNA, the CDR3 is TGCGCCAGCAGCTTGCTCGGGGTCTCTGGAAACACCATATATTTT. It yields the protein CASSLLGVSGNTIYF.

V and J are TRBV7-8 and TRBJ1-5; a weak D match, TRBD1 (5 bases). This CDR3 contains 14 residues. Per the germline V gene, CDR1 is SGHVS and CDR2 is FQNEAQ. Trimming took 0 bases from V and 7 from J, leaving 10 bases between them. CDR3 DNA sequence: TGTGCCAGCAGCTTAGCTACAGGCTCCCAGCCCCAGCATTTT. It encodes CASSLATGSQPQHF.

The chain employs TRBV11-2 and TRBJ2-7, with D hard to call. Trimming pared 0 bases from V and 2 bases from J, leaving 11 bases between. Germline loops: CDR1 SGHAT, CDR2 FQNNGV. This CDR3 is built from 15 residues. DNA for the CDR3: TGTGCCAGCAGCTTAGAACCGGAGCTCCCCTACGAGCAGTACTTC. This codes for CASSLEPELPYEQYF.

The rearrangement joins TRBV30 to TRBJ2-2; D remains ambiguous. The CDR3 loop spans 13 amino acids. Germline lookup yields CDR1 GTSNPN and CDR2 SVGIG (reference sequence). The V gene lost 4 bases and the J gene lost 6 bases, with 12 bases spanning the gap. The CDR3 bases are TGTGCCTGGACCGTCGTTTTCCCCGGGGAGCTGTTTTTT. Translating it yields CAWTVVFPGELFF.

V and J are TRBV6-6 and TRBJ2-2; 10 bases line up with TRBD1. There are 15 residues in the CDR3. In germline, CDR1 is MNHNY, CDR2 SVGAGI (reference sequence). With V trimmed by 0 bases and J by 6 bases, 1 base remained unmatched. CDR3 sequence reads: CASSYSGQGAGELFF. Here the CDR3 DNA reads TGTGCCAGCAGTTACTCCGGACAGGGGGCCGGGGAGCTGTTTTTT.

The rearrangement joins TRBV6-1 to TRBJ2-7; 8 positions agree with TRBD2. This CDR3 comprises 19 residues. The germline gives CDR1 MNHNS, CDR2 SASEGT. With V trimmed by 0 bases and J by 2 bases, 15 bases remained unmatched. The CDR3: CASSEAPGTETGLAYEQYF. The CDR3 nucleotides are TGTGCCAGCAGTGAAGCCCCAGGTACCGAAACGGGACTAGCCTACGAGCAGTACTTC.

This chain joins TRBV5-1 and TRBJ2-5; D is unclear. Trimming stripped 1 base from V and 3 bases from J, with 7 bases between. The length of the CDR3 is 13 residues. Germline CDR1 reads SGHRS; CDR2 reads YFSETQ. The CDR3 loop reads CASSLTREETQYF. The DNA for the CDR3 is TGCGCCAGCAGCTTGACGAGAGAAGAGACCCAGTACTTC.

The chain has TRBV10-3 and TRBJ2-7; TRBD2 is a possible D gene (5 bases). The CDR3 has 14 amino acids. Germline-derived CDR1 and CDR2 are ENHRY and SYGVKD. With 4 bases removed from V and 0 bases from J, the gap between germline ends came to 10 bases. CDR3 coding DNA: TGTGCCATCAGTGTGAGGGATTCCTCCTACGAGCAGTACTTC. Protein product: CAISVRDSSYEQYF.

The chain is built from TRBV5-1 and TRBJ2-7; tentatively, D is TRBD2 (5 bases). The CDR3 is 17 residues long. Trimming took off 0 bases at V and 1 base at J, with 17 bases between the two ends. Germline V gene lookup returns CDR1 SGHRS and CDR2 YFSETQ. The CDR3 bases are TGCGCCAGCAGCTTGGCCCTATCTAGAGAGGGTTCCTACGAGCAGTACTTC. Translating gives CASSLALSREGSYEQYF. The full variable domain, in which reference TRBV5-1 and TRBJ2-7 provide the parts outside the CDR3, is KAGVTQTPRYLIKTRGQQVTLSCSPISGHRSVSWYQQTPGQGLQFLFEYFSETQRNKGNFPGRFSGRQFSNSRSEMNVSTLELGDSALYLCASSLALSREGSYEQYFGPGTRLTVT.

The gene calls are TRBV6-5 and TRBJ2-7; tentative D call: TRBD2 (5 bases). Trimming shortened V by 3 bases and J by 5 bases, and 20 bases separated the two germline ends. Per the germline V gene, CDR1 is MNHEY and CDR2 is SVGAGI. The CDR3 sequence is 16 residues long. The chain's CDR3 is CASSYSITPGVNEQYF. DNA of the CDR3: TGTGCCAGCAGTTATTCTATAACTCCCGGGGTCAACGAGCAGTACTTC.

The CDR3 coding sequence is TGCGCCAGCAGGAGGGACACGCCTAATGAAAAACTGTTTTTT. Translation gives CASRRDTPNEKLFF. This chain connects TRBV5-1 to TRBJ1-4; the D gene is possibly TRBD1 (6 bases). The V end was cut by 5 bases, the J end by 3 bases, with 11 bases between. The CDR3 contains 14 residues. The V gene's germline CDR1 is SGHRS and CDR2 YFSETQ. The entire variable domain, with the rest obtained from reference TRBV5-1 and TRBJ1-4, is as follows: KAGVTQTPRYLIKTRGQQVTLSCSPISGHRSVSWYQQTPGQGLQFLFEYFSETQRNKGNFPGRFSGRQFSNSRSEMNVSTLELGDSALYLCASRRDTPNEKLFFGSGTQLSVL.